This T cell receptor (beta chain) was sequenced in a study of regulatory T cells in long-lasting Graves disease (dated by TCRdb to the early 2020s). The study in broad terms: Antithyroid drugs had been taken for less than 3 months by newly diagnosed Graves' disease patients. This study used TCR sequencing and RNA sequencing of peripheral blood to compare persistent Graves' disease patients against newly diagnosed Graves' disease patients. The study took place in China and was registered as a clinical trial. TCR sequencing covered some 13 persistent and 20 newly diagnosed Graves' disease patients, about 35 samples in total. Results and caveats for the whole study, not just this receptor: Preferential use of TRBV28, TRBJ1-2 and TRBJ2-5 was observed in persistent disease, whereas TRBV20-1 and TRBJ2-1 were favored in newly diagnosed disease. Sequencing and analysis were limited to the TCR beta chain. Compared with newly diagnosed patients, patients with persistent Graves' disease had lower TCR Shannon entropy and fewer highly expanded clones, which suggests clonal expansion. Peripheral blood alone was examined, since thyroid tissue, which constituted the primary lesion, could not be accessed. Persistent patients shared more public clonotypes among themselves (around 2,700) than newly diagnosed patients did (roughly 910). The authors noted that the small sample size was a limitation that may lower accuracy.

The CDR3 covers 15 residues, taking in both the cysteine and the phenylalanine. Of all the DNA, just the CDR3 is kept, 45 bases in frame from base 1. CDR1 and CDR2 are drawn from the germline V gene (reference sequence): LNHDA, SQIVND. V is cut by 7 bases and J by 0 bases, and the space between the germline ends is 13 bases. There are a few counts of this clonotype. What antigen it recognizes has not been identified. No base qualities exist here, and no much larger clone lies one base off it. The method was multiplex PCR. The reads were generated on an Illumina HiSeq 4000. TCR beta libraries were built with iRepertoire HTBI primers and Arm-PCR amplification of CDR3 regions. Before sequencing, the PCR products went through gel purification. The original pipeline was this. Across samples, fewer than 70 TRBV and 14 TRBJ segments were identified and used for gene usage analysis of CDR3 amino acid clonotypes. Filtered high-quality paired reads were merged into contigs using COPE and FqMerger. Contigs were aligned with BLAST to IMGT TRBV, TRBD and TRBJ reference genes, and CDR3 was defined per IMGT. Any clonotype with a frequency above 0.1% was counted as a highly expanded clone. Repertoire diversity was measured by Shannon entropy, and V-J evenness by the Gini coefficient. A clonotype found in more than one individual was treated as public. TCRdb took the public reads, trimmed them with fastp at Q25, ran MiXCR for clone calling and kept in-frame beta chains. Rows are unified per CDR3 protein, each entry keeping the most common DNA and genes. In this record, the V and J calls reflect TCRdb's handling and not the investigators' own analysis. The sample table lists 600,000 to 650,000 distinct CDR3 sequences, 15% to 20% of them with a count of one. Approximately 18% of the sample belongs to the ten largest clones.

This specimen's time point label, interpreted: newly diagnosed GD, antithyroid drugs for less than 3 months. RNA was extracted from PBMCs in TRIzol for both TCR sequencing and RNA sequencing. The diagnosis of Graves' disease followed American Thyroid Association guidelines. Patients for the study were recruited at an endocrinology department in Xi'an, China. Each patient gave 7.5 to 10 milliliters of peripheral blood, collected in an EDTA anticoagulant tube. Ficoll Paque Plus density gradient separation was used to isolate PBMCs, and no further T cell sorting was done. An Agilent 2100 Bioanalyzer and agarose gel were used to check RNA quality, while a NanoDrop 2000 measured RNA concentration. The sample was also linked to a second study, of T cells in Graves' hyperthyroidism and ophthalmopathy. Per the second study: Stable Graves' hyperthyroidism was defined as no progression to ophthalmopathy during 18 months of follow-up. Hyperthyroidism patients were newly diagnosed, had a disease duration of under 2 months, and were aged 18 to 65 years. Patients with uncontrolled infections, other autoimmune diseases, pregnancy or lactation were excluded. Diagnoses relied on clinical symptoms, serum thyroxine and TRAb, thyroid ultrasound and orbital computed tomography. The TCR CDR3 was subjected to a first round of RT-PCR using the HTBI primer set and the Qiagen OneStep RT-PCR kit. Most expanded thyroid clonotypes (frequency above 0.001) were also detected in blood, suggesting blood repertoires may reflect thyroid immune responses. A model built on a 13 V-J signature distinguished ophthalmopathy from stable hyperthyroidism, reaching around 87% sensitivity and 81.08% specificity in cross-validation and 80%/75% in testing. In validation, progression to ophthalmopathy was predicted by the model with roughly 71% sensitivity and 72% to 80% specificity, a median of about 6.4 months before onset. TCR V-J signatures able to tell the groups apart were searched for in a discovery cohort of about a hundred patients, of whom 40 to 45 had Graves' ophthalmopathy and 55 to 60 had stable Graves' hyperthyroidism. Prospective prediction of ophthalmopathy was tested in an independent validation cohort of 18 to 20 hyperthyroidism patients and 15 to 17 patients who later progressed to ophthalmopathy. The 100 discovery patients were randomly divided into training and test sets at a 7:3 ratio. In about 6 Graves' hyperthyroidism patients, the study also compared T-cell repertoires from thyroid tissue with T-cell repertoires from blood. Once sampling was done, hyperthyroidism patients were given methimazole at a starting dose of 30 mg daily, whereas ophthalmopathy patients were given high-dose intravenous methylprednisolone. Libraries were constructed in a second round of multiplex PCR, after which size selection and purification were carried out. The libraries were sequenced on an Illumina HiSeq2000 using paired-end 100 bp reads. SOAPnuke was used to process the raw data, with reads discarded if the reads contained adapters or uncalled bases, had a mean Phred below 15, or lacked an exact constant-primer or identifier match. COPE v1.2.5 was used to merge the high-quality paired reads, and each unique nucleotide sequence was defined as a clonotype. MiTCR v1.1 was used to align the clonotypes against IMGT TRBV, TRBD and TRBJ reference segments. Analysis was restricted to V-J combinations with a frequency above 0.0001, which covered 99.2% of repertoires. A TCS score was defined as the ratio of F50 (clonal expansion) to E x V (chaos), with BLOSUM62-based TCRdist applied between CDR3 peptides within each V-J. Welch's t-statistics and random forest reduced roughly 540 V-J features to 10 to 15, which were used in a naive Bayes classifier (R e1071). Sample size was not statistically predetermined, and investigators were not blinded to group allocation. TCR Vbeta CDR3 sequencing of 135 peripheral blood samples (roughly 43 ophthalmopathy, about 75 hyperthyroidism and around 17 progressor patients) is reported in the paper.

The sequencing used peripheral blood mononuclear cells (PBMCs), collected at new diagnosis, from a patient treated with antithyroid drugs. The chain joins TRBV19 to TRBJ1-5; too little of a D gene remains to name it. The clonotype originates from a woman aged 30 to 39 with Graves disease. Donor details come from another sample of the same person, matched by shared clones. The sequenced DNA: TGTGCCAGTACTAAAACGGTGAATAGCAATCAGCCCCAGCATTTT. The translation is CASTKTVNSNQPQHF. The CDR3 plus the reference TRBV19 and TRBJ1-5 genes for the other parts give the full variable domain: DGGITQSPKYLFRKEGQNVTLSCEQNLNHDAMYWYRQDPGQGLRLIYYSQIVNDFQKGDIAEGYSVSREKKESFPLTVTSAQKNPTAFYLCASTKTVNSNQPQHFGDGTRLSIL.